One sample yielded the 32 T cell receptor beta chains listed below, sequenced in a study of T cell responses to AZD1222 COVID-19 vaccine (dated by TCRdb to the early 2020s). The time point label here, explained by the study, means: baseline before first vaccination. The sample's treatment or condition, from its label and the paper: meningococcal conjugate vaccine given as trial control. Libraries were prepared through the immunoSEQ multiplex PCR assay. TCRdb limited this immuneACCESS table to in-frame rearrangements with V and J called. A share of clones is missing; checked studies link under half to unresolved V genes, and the rest is unexplained. The sample has about 83,000 clones on record, roughly 90% of them singletons. The leading ten clones occupy roughly 4.7% of the sample. Sequencing was performed on peripheral blood, taken on day 0 of MenACWY control vaccination. These receptor sequences come from an adult in good health.

For this clone: Other nucleotide sequences from this sample produce the same CDR3. J is TRBJ1-1 and V is TRBV2; D is uncertain. Germline V gives CDR1 SNHLY, CDR2 FYNNEI. The CDR3 contains 10 residues. Trimming took off 6 bases at V and 5 bases at J, with 4 bases between the two ends. CDR3 amino acids: CASRGTEAFF. CDR3 coding DNA: TGTGCCAGCAGAGGGACTGAAGCTTTCTTT.

This clone was seen a few times. This rearrangement joins TRBV5-4 to TRBJ2-6; D perhaps matches TRBD1 (5 bases). CDR1 and CDR2 from the germline V gene are SGHNT and YYREEE (reference sequence). V gave up 4 bases and J gave up 0 bases, with 14 bases separating them. The length of the CDR3 is 17 residues. In nucleotides, the CDR3 is TGTGCCAGCAGCCAAAGAGACAGTGCCTCTGGGGCCAACGTCCTGACTTTC. This encodes CASSQRDSASGANVLTF.

The chain carries TRBV19 and TRBJ1-1, with D perhaps TRBD1 (6 bases). Germline loops: CDR1 LNHDA, CDR2 SQIVND (reference sequence). Trimming pared 3 bases from V and 5 bases from J, leaving 19 bases between. The CDR3 is made up of 16 amino acids. As DNA, the CDR3 is TGTGCCAGTAGTATGGCCCGGGGGGGGGCGTCTACTGAAGCTTTCTTT. It specifies CASSMARGGASTEAFF.

This clone was recorded a few times. The gene calls are TRBV28 and TRBJ1-5, with a tentative D call TRBD1 (5 bases). Germline loops: CDR1 MDHEN, CDR2 SYDVKM. V was pared by 3 bases and J by 6 bases, with 12 bases between. CDR3 size: 14 residues. This chain's CDR3 is CASSLDIPIQPQHF. For the CDR3, the DNA is TGTGCCAGCAGTTTGGACATTCCTATTCAGCCCCAGCATTTT. Using reference TRBV28 and TRBJ1-5 for the parts outside the CDR3, the full variable domain is DVKVTQSSRYLVKRTGEKVFLECVQDMDHENMFWYRQDPGLGLRLIYFSYDVKMKEKGDIPEGYSVSREKKERFSLILESASTNQTSMYLCASSLDIPIQPQHFGDGTRLSIL.

CDR3 DNA: TGTGCCAGCAGTCTGCGGGGCGCAGAGACCCAGTACTTC. It specifies CASSLRGAETQYF. The rearrangement joins TRBV27 to TRBJ2-5; a possible D gene is TRBD2 (6 bases). The V gene lost 5 bases and the J gene lost 4 bases, with 11 bases spanning the gap. Germline CDR1 is MNHEY and CDR2 is SMNVEV (reference sequence). The CDR3 covers 13 residues.

The CDR3 bases are TGTGCCAGCAGAGCTAACTTGGCCCCTTACGAGCAGTACTTC. It is translated as CASRANLAPYEQYF. The V call is TRBV25-1, the J call TRBJ2-7; D uncertain. The germline V gene has CDR1 MGHDK and CDR2 SYGVNS. Between the trimmed V and J ends, which lost 6 bases and 4 bases, there was a span of 16 bases. The CDR3 contains 14 residues.

The chain carries TRBV7-8 and TRBJ1-1; D gene unclear. CDR1 and CDR2 (germline): SGHVS, FQNEAQ. V lost 3 bases and J lost 0, with 5 bases in between. The CDR3 loop spans 13 amino acids. CDR3 loop: CASSFQMNTEAFF. Written as DNA, the CDR3 is TGTGCCAGCAGCTTCCAAATGAACACTGAAGCTTTCTTT.

The genes are TRBV6-5 and TRBJ2-7; D assignment may be TRBD1 or TRBD2 (5 bases each). The germline V and J ends were trimmed by 6 bases and 1 base, with 10 bases remaining between them. This CDR3 comprises 13 residues. Germline V gene data show CDR1 as MNHEY and CDR2 as SVGAGI. CDR3 loop: CASRRGLSYEQYF. The CDR3 nucleotides are TGTGCCAGCAGGAGGGGCCTTTCCTACGAGCAGTACTTC.

This chain joins TRBV5-4 and TRBJ2-2, with TRBD2 matching over 15 bases. Germline V lookup: CDR1 SGHNT, CDR2 YYREEE (reference sequence). Losses at the gene ends were 5 bases for V and 1 base for J; bases not matched to a gene: 3. The CDR3 runs to 17 residues. CDR3 DNA: TGTGCCAGCAGACCGGGACTAGCGGGAGGGAACACCGGGGAGCTGTTTTTT. Its protein product is CASRPGLAGGNTGELFF.

The chain employs TRBV28 and TRBJ2-2; perhaps TRBD2 as D (6 bases). The V end lost 5 bases, the J end lost 0 bases, and 10 bases lay between the germline ends. The V gene's germline CDR1 is MDHEN and CDR2 SYDVKM. The CDR3 loop spans 15 amino acids. The CDR3 protein is CASSRWGANTGELFF. The DNA for the CDR3 is TGTGCCAGCAGTCGGTGGGGGGCGAACACCGGGGAGCTGTTTTTT.

This chain links TRBV10-2 with TRBJ1-2, with a weak D call TRBD1 (5 bases). This CDR3 has 15 amino acids. Trimming took 4 bases from V and 4 from J, leaving 16 bases between them. Germline V gene lookup returns CDR1 WSHSY and CDR2 SAAADI. This CDR3 reads CASSVVGPEGYGYTF. The CDR3 DNA is TGCGCCAGCAGTGTGGTGGGACCCGAAGGCTATGGCTACACCTTC.

The gene calls are TRBV29-1 and TRBJ2-6; TRBD2 agrees at 10 bases. With 4 bases clipped from V and 4 bases from J, the junction kept 7 bases outside the gene matches. CDR3 size: 16 residues. CDR1 is SQVTM and CDR2 is ANQGSEA in the germline V gene. The CDR3 protein is CSVVASGRAGANVLTF. CDR3 nucleotides: TGCAGCGTTGTGGCTAGCGGGAGAGCCGGGGCCAACGTCCTGACTTTC.

The chain couples TRBV30 to TRBJ1-1, with D hard to call. CDR1 is GTSNPN and CDR2 is SVGIG in the germline V gene (reference sequence). The CDR3 has 13 amino acids. The V end lost 3 bases, the J end lost 4 bases, and 12 bases lay between the germline ends. DNA of the CDR3: TGTGCCTGGAGCAACATATTGGCCACTGAAGCTTTCTTT. Amino acids: CAWSNILATEAFF.

This clone was found a few times. The chain links TRBV2 to TRBJ2-5, with D unresolved. Trimming took 1 base from V and 4 from J, leaving 7 bases between them. This CDR3 spans 13 amino acids. Germline loops: CDR1 SNHLY, CDR2 FYNNEI. The CDR3 nucleotides are TGTGCCAGCAGTGAAGGGCTGGGAGAGACCCAGTACTTC. Translating it yields CASSEGLGETQYF.

The chain carries TRBV5-1 and TRBJ1-6; the D is unclear. Trimming removed 6 bases from V and 9 bases from J, with 13 bases in between. Germline-derived CDR1 and CDR2 are SGHRS and YFSETQ. The CDR3 contains 13 residues. CDR3 sequence: CASTLAVGSPLHF. DNA of the CDR3: TGCGCCAGCACCCTGGCCGTAGGTTCACCCCTCCACTTT.

V is TRBV3-1 (or the pseudogene TRBV3-2) and J is TRBJ1-2; D gene ambiguous. CDR3 length: 13 residues. Germline lookup yields CDR1 LGHDT and CDR2 YNNKEL (reference sequence). V was pared by 1 base and J by 10 bases, with 13 bases between. As DNA, the CDR3 is TGTGCCAGCAGCCAAGGTGCCCGTGGGTTCTACACCTTC. This sequence encodes CASSQGARGFYTF.

The CDR3 coding sequence is TGTGCCAGCAGTTTATCTTGGGACGGGAGGCAGTTCTTC. Its protein product is CASSLSWDGRQFF. The chain is built from TRBV11-3 and TRBJ2-1; D may be TRBD2 (6 bases). The CDR3 extends over 13 amino acids. V was clipped by 6 bases and J by 12 bases, with 18 bases between them. Germline CDR1 and CDR2: SGHNT and YENEEA.

The chain carries TRBV4-2 and TRBJ1-6, with a possible D match to TRBD1 (5 bases). Germline CDR1 reads LGHNA; CDR2 reads YNFKEQ. The V and J ends lost 4 bases and 2 bases respectively, with 12 bases between them. The CDR3 sequence is 16 residues long. The CDR3 loop reads CASSPRGSPYNSPLHF. The CDR3 DNA sequence: TGTGCCAGCAGCCCCCGGGGGTCTCCCTATAATTCACCCCTCCACTTT.

The gene calls are TRBV24-1 and TRBJ2-7, with D perhaps being TRBD1 or TRBD2 (5 bases each). Germline V gene data show CDR1 as KGHDR and CDR2 as SFDVKD. There are 13 residues in the CDR3. V was cut by 0 bases and J by 6 bases, with 8 bases left in between. The CDR3 loop reads CATSDLGGFEQYF. CDR3 coding DNA: TGTGCCACCAGTGATTTGGGGGGATTCGAGCAGTACTTC.

V gene TRBV5-4 combines with J gene TRBJ1-1, with TRBD1 as a possible D gene (6 bases). Trimming took 0 bases from V and 0 from J, leaving 15 bases between them. CDR1 is SGHNT and CDR2 is YYREEE in the germline V gene (reference sequence). The CDR3 contains 17 residues. The CDR3 region is CASSLVQGKLMNTEAFF. The CDR3 bases are TGTGCCAGCAGCTTGGTACAGGGTAAGCTCATGAACACTGAAGCTTTCTTT. Together with reference TRBV5-4 and TRBJ1-1, the CDR3 gives the full variable domain: ETGVTQSPTHLIKTRGQQVTLRCSSQSGHNTVSWYQQALGQGPQFIFQYYREEENGRGNFPPRFSGLQFPNYSSELNVNALELDDSALYLCASSLVQGKLMNTEAFFGQGTRLTVV.

V is TRBV7-2 and J is TRBJ1-2; maybe TRBD1 (5 bases). This CDR3 region has 16 residues. Per the germline V gene, CDR1 is SGHTA and CDR2 is FQGNSA. The V end was cut by 4 bases, the J end by 5 bases, with 20 bases between. The CDR3 sequence: CASSSQGGSIDYGYTF. The CDR3 region has the DNA TGTGCCAGCAGCTCGCAGGGTGGATCAATAGATTATGGCTACACCTTC.

The rearrangement joins TRBV28 to TRBJ1-2, with D unclear. The CDR3 consists of 11 residues. V lost 4 bases and J lost 4, with 4 bases in between. Germline CDR1 and CDR2: MDHEN and SYDVKM. The CDR3 sequence is CASSSSYGYTF. The CDR3 DNA reads as TGTGCCAGCAGTTCTTCCTATGGCTACACCTTC.

CDR3 coding DNA: TGTGCCAGCAGCCAAATACCCGGGAACAGACGTACCTACGAGCAGTACTTC. This sequence encodes CASSQIPGNRRTYEQYF. V is TRBV3-1 (or the pseudogene TRBV3-2) and J is TRBJ2-7, with D maybe TRBD2 (5 bases). Trimming removed 2 bases from V and 2 bases from J, with 19 bases in between. Per the germline V gene, CDR1 is LGHDT and CDR2 is YNNKEL (reference sequence). The CDR3 spans 17 residues.

The V and J genes are TRBV29-1 and TRBJ1-1; 10 nucleotides match TRBD1. This CDR3 is 15 amino acids long. Germline trimming cut 6 bases from V and 5 bases from J; bases unmatched to any gene: 12. Germline values: CDR1 SQVTM, CDR2 ANQGSEA. CDR3 coding DNA: TGCAGCGTGACAGGGGGCTGGAGGTACTCTACTGAAGCTTTCTTT. Its translation: CSVTGGWRYSTEAFF.

The chain employs TRBV5-6 and TRBJ1-1; 7 bases agree with TRBD1. The V and J ends lost 2 bases and 4 bases, in that order; junction bases with no gene match: 2. Germline loops: CDR1 SGHDT, CDR2 YYEEEE. This CDR3 region has 13 residues. CDR3 DNA: TGTGCCAGCAGCTTTGACAGGGTCACTGAAGCTTTCTTT. This translates into CASSFDRVTEAFF.

This clone is a singleton in its sample. The rearrangement joins TRBV29-1 to TRBJ1-2; no clear D. Germline V gene data show CDR1 as SQVTM and CDR2 as ANQGSEA. The CDR3 length is 11 residues. Trimming took 5 bases from V and 6 from J, leaving 10 bases between them. As DNA, the CDR3 is TGCAGCGTTCTCGGTGGCAATGGCTACACCTTC. Protein product: CSVLGGNGYTF.

V usage is TRBV5-1 and J usage is TRBJ2-7, with a weak D call TRBD1 (5 bases). This CDR3 spans 16 amino acids. Deletions cut 3 bases from V and 0 bases from J, with 16 bases between. Germline V gene sequence: CDR1 SGHRS, CDR2 YFSETQ. This chain's CDR3 is CASSSPTGVSSYEQYF. CDR3 nucleotide sequence: TGCGCCAGCAGCTCCCCAACAGGAGTTAGCTCCTACGAGCAGTACTTC.

The V and J genes are TRBV15 and TRBJ1-1, with D possibly TRBD1 on 5 matching bases. The germline V gene has CDR1 LNHNV and CDR2 YYDKDF (reference sequence). The ends were cut back, 0 bases at V and 4 bases at J, with 9 bases in the middle. The CDR3 totals 14 residues. CDR3 sequence reads: CATSRDPGSTEAFF. The CDR3 nucleotides read TGTGCCACCAGCAGAGACCCAGGGAGCACTGAAGCTTTCTTT.

This chain uses TRBV5-1 with TRBJ2-3, with D perhaps TRBD1 (5 bases). The CDR3 is made up of 15 amino acids. V lost 1 base, J lost 3 bases, and 12 bases lay in between. Per germline, CDR1 SGHRS and CDR2 YFSETQ. The CDR3 region is CASSLSPGLTDTQYF. The DNA of the CDR3 is TGCGCCAGCAGCTTGTCTCCAGGGTTGACAGATACGCAGTATTTT.

This chain connects TRBV6-1 to TRBJ2-3; D might be TRBD1 (5 bases). The CDR3 runs 14 residues. Germline V gene sequence: CDR1 MNHNS, CDR2 SASEGT. Between the trimmed V and J ends, which lost 5 bases and 2 bases, there was a span of 11 bases. Written as DNA, the CDR3 is TGTGCCAGCAGTCCCACGACAGACACAGATACGCAGTATTTT. It translates to CASSPTTDTDTQYF.

The chain has TRBV29-1 and TRBJ2-3; TRBD1 aligns across 12 bases. The CDR3 contains 15 residues. J gave up 5 bases and V 3 bases, and 6 bases lay outside the gene matches. Germline V CDR1 and CDR2: SQVTM, ANQGSEA. CDR3 protein: CSVDPGQGAGDTQYF. In nucleotides, the CDR3 is TGCAGCGTTGACCCGGGACAGGGGGCAGGAGATACGCAGTATTTT.

The chain has TRBV5-5 and TRBJ2-2; 12 bases agree with TRBD2. This CDR3 is built from 15 residues. The V gene's germline CDR1 is SGHKS and CDR2 YYEKEE (reference sequence). Trimming at V came to 5 bases and at J to 6 bases, leaving 5 bases not matched to a gene. The CDR3 bases are TGTGCCAGCAGACCGACTAGCGGGAGCCCCGGGGAGCTGTTTTTT. Encoded protein: CASRPTSGSPGELFF.